This passage covers 3 T cell receptor beta chains from one sample sequenced in a study of vaccination effects on CD4 cells after COVID-19. No antigen has been identified for these receptors. The assay was immunoSEQ multiplex PCR, and TCRdb's table has in-frame clones only and misses some. The data contain tens of thousands of clones, more than 60% of them seen just once; the ten biggest clones take up around 32%. ViraFEST used viral peptide pools to expand antigen-specific CD4+ T cells before sequencing. Cultured cells yielded isolated CD4+ T cells after around 9 days. Nucleocapsid antibodies were negative in the vaccine recipients, who had never had SARS-CoV-2 infection. Sequenced here: CD4+ T cells from PBMCs cultured with SARS-CoV-2 spike peptides, sampled before COVID-19 vaccination. Source of these receptors: a human donor who received a COVID-19 vaccine.

The CDR3 spells CASGLGAGDPSYEQYF. The DNA of the CDR3 is TGTGCTAGTGGTTTGGGAGCGGGGGACCCCTCCTACGAGCAGTACTTC. The chain employs TRBV12-5 and TRBJ2-7, with 8 positions matching TRBD2. This CDR3 comprises 16 residues. Germline V gene data show CDR1 as LGHNT and CDR2 as FRNRAP. J was trimmed by 0 bases and V by 1 base; bases with no gene match: 5.

The CDR3 DNA sequence: TGTGCCAGCAGCTCCGGGGACAGGGCTTCACCCCTCCACTTT. Translating it yields CASSSGDRASPLHF. This chain links TRBV7-2 with TRBJ1-6, with TRBD1 matching 9 bases. From germline, CDR1 is SGHTA and CDR2 FQGNSA. There are 14 residues in the CDR3. The junction had 4 bases not matched to a gene; V was cut back by 4 bases and J by 9 bases.

The CDR3 reads CASSRTGSSYEQYF. CDR3 coding DNA: TGTGCCAGCAGCCGGACAGGGAGCTCCTACGAGCAGTACTTC. The V and J genes are TRBV6-5 and TRBJ2-7; 8 bases are shared with TRBD1. From germline, CDR1 is MNHEY and CDR2 SVGAGI. CDR3 size: 14 residues. V lost 6 bases to trimming and J lost 0 bases; unmatched junction nucleotides: 4.